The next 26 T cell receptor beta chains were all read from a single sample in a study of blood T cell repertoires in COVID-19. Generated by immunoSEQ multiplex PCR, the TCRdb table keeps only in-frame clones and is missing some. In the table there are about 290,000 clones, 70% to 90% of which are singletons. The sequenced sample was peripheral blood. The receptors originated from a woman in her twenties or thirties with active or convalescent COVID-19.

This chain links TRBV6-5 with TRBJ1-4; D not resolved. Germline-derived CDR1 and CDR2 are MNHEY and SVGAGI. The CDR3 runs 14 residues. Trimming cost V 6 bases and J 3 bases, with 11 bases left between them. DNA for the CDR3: TGTGCCAGCAGCCCGAGTACAGCTAATGAAAAACTGTTTTTT. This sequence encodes CASSPSTANEKLFF.

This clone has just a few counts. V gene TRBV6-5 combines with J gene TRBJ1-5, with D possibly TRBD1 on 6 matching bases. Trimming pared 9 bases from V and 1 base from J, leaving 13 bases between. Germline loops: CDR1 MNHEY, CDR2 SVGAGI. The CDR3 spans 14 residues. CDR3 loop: CASRGGNSNQPQHF. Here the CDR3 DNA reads TGTGCCAGTAGAGGGGGTAACAGCAATCAGCCCCAGCATTTT.

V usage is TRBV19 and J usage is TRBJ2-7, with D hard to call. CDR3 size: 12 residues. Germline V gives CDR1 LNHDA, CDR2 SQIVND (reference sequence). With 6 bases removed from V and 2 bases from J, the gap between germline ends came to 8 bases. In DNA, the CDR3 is TGTGCCAGTAGCTCACATGCCTACGAGCAGTACTTC. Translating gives CASSSHAYEQYF.

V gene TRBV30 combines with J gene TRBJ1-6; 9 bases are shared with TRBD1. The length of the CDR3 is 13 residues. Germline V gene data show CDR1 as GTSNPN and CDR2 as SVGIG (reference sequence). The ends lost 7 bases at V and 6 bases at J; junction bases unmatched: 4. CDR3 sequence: CASQTGGNSPLHF. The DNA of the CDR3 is TGTGCCTCTCAGACAGGGGGTAATTCACCCCTCCACTTT.

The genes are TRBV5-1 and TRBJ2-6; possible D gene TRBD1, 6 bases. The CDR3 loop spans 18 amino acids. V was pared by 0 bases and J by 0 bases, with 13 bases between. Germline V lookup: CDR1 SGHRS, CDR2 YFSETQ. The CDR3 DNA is TGCGCCAGCAGCTTGGGCAGGGGACGACACTCTGGGGCCAACGTCCTGACTTTC. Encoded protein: CASSLGRGRHSGANVLTF.

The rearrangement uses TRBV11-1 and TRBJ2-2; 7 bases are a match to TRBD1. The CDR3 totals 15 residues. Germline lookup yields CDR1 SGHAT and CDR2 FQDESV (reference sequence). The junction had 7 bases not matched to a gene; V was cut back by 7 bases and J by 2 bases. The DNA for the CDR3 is TGTGCCAGCAATCTCGGGACAGACAACACCGGGGAGCTGTTTTTT. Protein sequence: CASNLGTDNTGELFF.

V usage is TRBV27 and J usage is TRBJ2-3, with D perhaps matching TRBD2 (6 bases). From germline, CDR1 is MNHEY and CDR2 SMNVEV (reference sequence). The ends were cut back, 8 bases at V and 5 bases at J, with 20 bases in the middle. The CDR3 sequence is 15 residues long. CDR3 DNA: TGTGCCAGCGGCAAGGCGGGGTGGAGGGGAGATACGCAGTATTTT. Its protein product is CASGKAGWRGDTQYF.

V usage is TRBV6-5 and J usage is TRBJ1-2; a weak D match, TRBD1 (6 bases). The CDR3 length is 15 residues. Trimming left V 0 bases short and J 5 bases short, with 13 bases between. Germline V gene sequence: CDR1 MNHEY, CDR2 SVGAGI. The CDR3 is CASSYSGTGSYGYTF. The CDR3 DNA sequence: TGTGCCAGCAGTTACTCTGGAACAGGGTCGTATGGCTACACCTTC.

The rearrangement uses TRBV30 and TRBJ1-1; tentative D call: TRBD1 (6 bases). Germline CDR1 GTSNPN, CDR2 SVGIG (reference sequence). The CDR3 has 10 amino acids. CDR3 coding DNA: TGTGGAGGGGGACACCTTGAAGCTTTCTTT. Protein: CGGGHLEAFF.

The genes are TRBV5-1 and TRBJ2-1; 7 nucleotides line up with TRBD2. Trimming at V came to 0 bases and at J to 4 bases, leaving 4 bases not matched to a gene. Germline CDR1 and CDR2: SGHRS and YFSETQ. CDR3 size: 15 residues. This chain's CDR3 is CASSLVLADYNEQFF. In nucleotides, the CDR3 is TGCGCCAGCAGCTTGGTGCTAGCGGATTACAATGAGCAGTTCTTC.

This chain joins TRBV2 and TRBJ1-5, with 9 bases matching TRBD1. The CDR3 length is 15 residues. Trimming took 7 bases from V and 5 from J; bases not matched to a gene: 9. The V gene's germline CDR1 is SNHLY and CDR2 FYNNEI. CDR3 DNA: TGTGCCAGCACACCGGGGACAGGGATCGATCAGCCCCAGCATTTT. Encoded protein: CASTPGTGIDQPQHF.

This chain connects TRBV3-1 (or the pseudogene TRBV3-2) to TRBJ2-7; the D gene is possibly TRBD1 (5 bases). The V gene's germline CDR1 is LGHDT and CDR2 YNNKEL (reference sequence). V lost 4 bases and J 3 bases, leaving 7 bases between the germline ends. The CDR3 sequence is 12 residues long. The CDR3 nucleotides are TGTGCCAGCAGCCCCCAGGGCTACGAGCAGTACTTC. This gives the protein CASSPQGYEQYF.

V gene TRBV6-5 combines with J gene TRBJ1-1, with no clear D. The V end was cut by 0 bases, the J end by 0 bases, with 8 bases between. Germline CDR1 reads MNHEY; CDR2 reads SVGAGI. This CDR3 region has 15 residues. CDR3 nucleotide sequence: TGTGCCAGCAGTTACTCGTCGGGGTTGAACACTGAAGCTTTCTTT. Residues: CASSYSSGLNTEAFF.

The CDR3 DNA reads as TGTGCCAGCAGCTCCTTCTCCAACTCGGACAGGAGACGTGCCCTCCACTTT. This translates into CASSSFSNSDRRRALHF. The chain has TRBV7-9 and TRBJ1-6; 7 bases fit TRBD1. The ends lost 4 bases at V and 14 bases at J; junction bases unmatched: 20. This CDR3 has 17 amino acids. The germline V gene encodes CDR1 SEHNR and CDR2 FQNEAQ (reference sequence). The entire variable domain, with the rest obtained from reference TRBV7-9 and TRBJ1-6, is as follows: DTGVSQNPRHKITKRGQNVTFRCDPISEHNRLYWYRQTLGQGPEFLTYFQNEAQLEKSRLLSDRFSAERPKGSFSTLEIQRTEQGDSAMYLCASSSFSNSDRRRALHFGNGTRLTVT.

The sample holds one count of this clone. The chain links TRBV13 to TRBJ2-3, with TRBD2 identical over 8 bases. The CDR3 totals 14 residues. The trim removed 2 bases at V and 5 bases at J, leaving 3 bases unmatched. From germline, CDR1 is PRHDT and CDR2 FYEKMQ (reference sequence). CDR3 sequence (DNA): TGTGCCAGCAGCTTAAGCGGGGGAATAGATACGCAGTATTTT. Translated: CASSLSGGIDTQYF.

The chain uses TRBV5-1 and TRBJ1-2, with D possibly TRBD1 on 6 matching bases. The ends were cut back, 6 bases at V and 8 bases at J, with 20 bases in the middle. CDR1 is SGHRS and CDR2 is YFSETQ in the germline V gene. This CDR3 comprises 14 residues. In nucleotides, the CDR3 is TGCGCCAGCAACCCTTGGGGGCAGGGTGAAGGCTACACCTTC. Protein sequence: CASNPWGQGEGYTF. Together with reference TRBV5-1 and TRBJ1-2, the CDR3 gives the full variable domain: KAGVTQTPRYLIKTRGQQVTLSCSPISGHRSVSWYQQTPGQGLQFLFEYFSETQRNKGNFPGRFSGRQFSNSRSEMNVSTLELGDSALYLCASNPWGQGEGYTFGSGTRLTVV.

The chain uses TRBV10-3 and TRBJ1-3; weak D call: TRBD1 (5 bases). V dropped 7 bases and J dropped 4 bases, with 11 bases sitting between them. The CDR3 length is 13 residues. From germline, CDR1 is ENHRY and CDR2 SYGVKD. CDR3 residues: CAIMRGGGNTIYF. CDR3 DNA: TGTGCCATCATGAGGGGAGGAGGAAACACCATATATTTT.

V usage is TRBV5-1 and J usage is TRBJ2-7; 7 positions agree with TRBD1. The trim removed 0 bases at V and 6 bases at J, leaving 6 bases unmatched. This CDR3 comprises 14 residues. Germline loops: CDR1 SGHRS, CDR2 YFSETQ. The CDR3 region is CASSLVQGFSEQYF. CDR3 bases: TGCGCCAGCAGCTTGGTACAGGGGTTCAGCGAGCAGTACTTC.

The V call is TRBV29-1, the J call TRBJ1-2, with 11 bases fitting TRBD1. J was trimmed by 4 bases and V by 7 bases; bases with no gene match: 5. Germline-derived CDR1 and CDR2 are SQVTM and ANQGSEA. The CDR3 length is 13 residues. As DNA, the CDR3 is TGCAGCGCCACGGGACAGGGGGGCTATGGCTACACCTTC. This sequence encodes CSATGQGGYGYTF.

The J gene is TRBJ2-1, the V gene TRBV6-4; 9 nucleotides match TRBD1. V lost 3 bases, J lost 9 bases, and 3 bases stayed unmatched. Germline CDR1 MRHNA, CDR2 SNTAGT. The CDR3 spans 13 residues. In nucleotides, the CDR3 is TGTGCCAGCAGTGAGGACAGGGGCGGTGAGCAGTTCTTC. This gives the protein CASSEDRGGEQFF.

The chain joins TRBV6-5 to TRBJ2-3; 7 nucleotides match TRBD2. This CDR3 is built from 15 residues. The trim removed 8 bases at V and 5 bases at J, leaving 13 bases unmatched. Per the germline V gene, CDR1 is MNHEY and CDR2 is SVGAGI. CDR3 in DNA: TGTGCCAGCTCCCTGGGGGGGTGGGTCGGAGATACGCAGTATTTT. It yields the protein CASSLGGWVGDTQYF.

The CDR3 nucleotides read TGTGCCAGCAGCGTAGAAGGAGGGGCCTACTACAATGAGCAGTTCTTC. Its translation is CASSVEGGAYYNEQFF. This sequence joins TRBV9 and TRBJ2-1; possibly TRBD2 for D (6 bases). The germline gives CDR1 SGDLS, CDR2 YYNGEE. V lost 0 bases, J lost 3 bases, and 13 bases lay in between. This CDR3 comprises 16 residues.

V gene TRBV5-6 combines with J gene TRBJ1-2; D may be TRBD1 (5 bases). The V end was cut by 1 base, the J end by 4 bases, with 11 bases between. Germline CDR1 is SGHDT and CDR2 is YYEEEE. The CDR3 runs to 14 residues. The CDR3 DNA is TGTGCCAGCAGCTTGCCGGGGGGTGGCTATGGCTACACCTTC. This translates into CASSLPGGGYGYTF.

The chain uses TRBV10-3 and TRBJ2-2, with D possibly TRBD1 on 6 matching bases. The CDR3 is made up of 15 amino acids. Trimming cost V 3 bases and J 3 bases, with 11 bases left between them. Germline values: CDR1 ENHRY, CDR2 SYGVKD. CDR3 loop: CAISERTDHTGELFF. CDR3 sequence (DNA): TGTGCCATCAGTGAAAGGACAGATCACACCGGGGAGCTGTTTTTT.

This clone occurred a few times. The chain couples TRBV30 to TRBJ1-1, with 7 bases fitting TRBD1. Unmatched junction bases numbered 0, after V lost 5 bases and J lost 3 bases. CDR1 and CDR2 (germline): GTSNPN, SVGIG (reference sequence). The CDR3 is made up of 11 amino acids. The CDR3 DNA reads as TGTGCCTGGCAGGGGGACACTGAAGCTTTCTTT. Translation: CAWQGDTEAFF.

DNA for the CDR3: TGTGCCTGGAGTGTAAACGCGGGGGGCATAGAAGAGACCCAGTACTTC. It encodes CAWSVNAGGIEETQYF. This sequence joins TRBV30 and TRBJ2-5, with 8 bases that match TRBD2. The V gene's germline CDR1 is GTSNPN and CDR2 SVGIG (reference sequence). The length of the CDR3 is 16 residues. Trimming took 0 bases from V and 3 from J; bases not matched to a gene: 9.